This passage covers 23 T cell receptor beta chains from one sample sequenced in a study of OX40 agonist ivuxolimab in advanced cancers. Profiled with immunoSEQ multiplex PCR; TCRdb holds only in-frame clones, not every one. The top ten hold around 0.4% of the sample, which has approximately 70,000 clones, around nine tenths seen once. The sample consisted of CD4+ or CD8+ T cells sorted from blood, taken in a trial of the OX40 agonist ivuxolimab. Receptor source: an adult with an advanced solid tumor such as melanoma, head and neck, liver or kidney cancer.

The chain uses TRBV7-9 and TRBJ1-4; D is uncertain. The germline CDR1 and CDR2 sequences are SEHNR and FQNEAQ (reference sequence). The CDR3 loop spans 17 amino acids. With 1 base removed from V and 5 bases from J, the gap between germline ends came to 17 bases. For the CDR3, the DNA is TGTGCCAGCAGCTTAGTACTCTCCGGCGTGTCAAATGAAAAACTGTTTTTT. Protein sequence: CASSLVLSGVSNEKLFF. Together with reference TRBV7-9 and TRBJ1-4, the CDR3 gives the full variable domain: DTGVSQNPRHKITKRGQNVTFRCDPISEHNRLYWYRQTLGQGPEFLTYFQNEAQLEKSRLLSDRFSAERPKGSFSTLEIQRTEQGDSAMYLCASSLVLSGVSNEKLFFGSGTQLSVL.

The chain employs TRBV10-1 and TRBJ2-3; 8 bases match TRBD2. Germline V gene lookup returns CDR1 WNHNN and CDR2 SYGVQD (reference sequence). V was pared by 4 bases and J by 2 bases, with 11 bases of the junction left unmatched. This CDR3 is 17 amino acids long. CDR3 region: CASSVRRVAGNTDTQYF. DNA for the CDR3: TGCGCCAGCAGTGTTCGAAGGGTAGCGGGAAACACAGATACGCAGTATTTT.

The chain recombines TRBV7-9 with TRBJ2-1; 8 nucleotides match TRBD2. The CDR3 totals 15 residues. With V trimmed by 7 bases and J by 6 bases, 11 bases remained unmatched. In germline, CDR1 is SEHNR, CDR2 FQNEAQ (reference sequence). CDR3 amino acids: CASNSGVAGTNEQFF. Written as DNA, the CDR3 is TGTGCCAGCAATTCCGGGGTAGCGGGAACCAATGAGCAGTTCTTC.

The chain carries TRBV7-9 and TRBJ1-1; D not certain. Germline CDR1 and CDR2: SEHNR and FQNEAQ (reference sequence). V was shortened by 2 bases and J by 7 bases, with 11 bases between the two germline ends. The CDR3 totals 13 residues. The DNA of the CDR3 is TGTGCCAGCAGCTTACGGGCGGAGATTGAAGCTTTCTTT. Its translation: CASSLRAEIEAFF.

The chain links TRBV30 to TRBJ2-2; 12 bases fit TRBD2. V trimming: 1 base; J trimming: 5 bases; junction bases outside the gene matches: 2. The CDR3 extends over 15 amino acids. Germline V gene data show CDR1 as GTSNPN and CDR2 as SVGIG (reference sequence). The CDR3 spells CAWSALAGGTGELFF. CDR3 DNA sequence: TGTGCCTGGAGTGCCCTAGCGGGAGGGACCGGGGAGCTGTTTTTT.

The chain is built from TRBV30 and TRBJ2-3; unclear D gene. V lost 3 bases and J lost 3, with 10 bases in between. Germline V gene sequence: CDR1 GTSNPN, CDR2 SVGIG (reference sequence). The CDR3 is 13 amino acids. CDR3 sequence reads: CAWSLDQTDTQYF. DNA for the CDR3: TGTGCCTGGAGCCTAGACCAGACAGATACGCAGTATTTT.

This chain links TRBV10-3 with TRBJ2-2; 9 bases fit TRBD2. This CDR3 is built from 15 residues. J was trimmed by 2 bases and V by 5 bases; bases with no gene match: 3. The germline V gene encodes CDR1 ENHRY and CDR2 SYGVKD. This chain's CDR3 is CAISLAGVNTGELFF. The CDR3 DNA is TGTGCCATCAGTTTAGCGGGAGTTAACACCGGGGAGCTGTTTTTT.

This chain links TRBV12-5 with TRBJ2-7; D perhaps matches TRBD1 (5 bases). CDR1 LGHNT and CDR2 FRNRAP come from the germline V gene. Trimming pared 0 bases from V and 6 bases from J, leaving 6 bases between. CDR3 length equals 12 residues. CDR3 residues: CASGLVQAEQYF. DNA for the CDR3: TGTGCTAGTGGTTTGGTACAGGCCGAGCAGTACTTC.

The CDR3, as DNA: TGTGCCAGCAGCACCTACGTGGGGGGTTATGGCTACACCTTC. Amino acids: CASSTYVGGYGYTF. The chain uses TRBV5-5 and TRBJ1-2, with D possibly matching TRBD1 (5 bases). CDR1 and CDR2 from the germline V gene are SGHKS and YYEKEE (reference sequence). The CDR3 is made up of 14 amino acids. V was pared by 4 bases and J by 5 bases, with 15 bases between.

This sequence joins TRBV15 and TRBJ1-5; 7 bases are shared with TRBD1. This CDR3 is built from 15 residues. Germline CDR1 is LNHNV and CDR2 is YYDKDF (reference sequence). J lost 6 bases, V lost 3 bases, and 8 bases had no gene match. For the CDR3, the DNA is TGTGCCACCAGCAGTAGACAGGGTGGATTTCAGCCCCAGCATTTT. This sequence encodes CATSSRQGGFQPQHF.

CDR3 sequence (DNA): TGTGCCAGCAGCTTAGTGCGAACGCCGAACACCGGGGAGCTGTTTTTT. It codes for CASSLVRTPNTGELFF. This rearrangement joins TRBV7-7 to TRBJ2-2; D not certain. Trimming cost V 1 base and J 0 bases, with 9 bases left between them. Looked up from germline, CDR1 is SSHAT and CDR2 is FNYEAQ (reference sequence). CDR3 size: 16 residues.

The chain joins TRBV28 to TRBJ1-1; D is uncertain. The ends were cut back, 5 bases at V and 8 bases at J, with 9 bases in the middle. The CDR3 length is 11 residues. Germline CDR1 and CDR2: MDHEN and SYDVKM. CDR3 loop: CASSRTLEAFF. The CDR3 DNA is TGTGCCAGCAGTCGGACCTTAGAAGCTTTCTTT. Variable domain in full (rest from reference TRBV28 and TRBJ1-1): DVKVTQSSRYLVKRTGEKVFLECVQDMDHENMFWYRQDPGLGLRLIYFSYDVKMKEKGDIPEGYSVSREKKERFSLILESASTNQTSMYLCASSRTLEAFFGQGTRLTVV.

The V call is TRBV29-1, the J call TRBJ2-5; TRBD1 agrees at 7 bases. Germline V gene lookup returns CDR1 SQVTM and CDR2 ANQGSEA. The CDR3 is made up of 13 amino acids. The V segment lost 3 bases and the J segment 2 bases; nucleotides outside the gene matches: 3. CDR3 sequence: CSVDVGQQETQYF. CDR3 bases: TGCAGCGTTGATGTGGGACAGCAAGAGACCCAGTACTTC.

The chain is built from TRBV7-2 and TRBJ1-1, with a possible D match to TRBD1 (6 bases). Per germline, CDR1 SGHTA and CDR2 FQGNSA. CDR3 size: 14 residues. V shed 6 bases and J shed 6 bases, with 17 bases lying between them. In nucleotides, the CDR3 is TGTGCCAGCAGGAGGGTAGGGGGAGTTTCTGAAGCTTTCTTT. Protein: CASRRVGGVSEAFF. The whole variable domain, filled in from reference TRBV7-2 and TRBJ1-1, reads GAGVSQSPSNKVTEKGKDVELRCDPISGHTALYWYRQSLGQGLEFLIYFQGNSAPDKSGLPSDRFSAERTGGSVSTLTIQRTQQEDSAVYLCASRRVGGVSEAFFGQGTRLTVV.

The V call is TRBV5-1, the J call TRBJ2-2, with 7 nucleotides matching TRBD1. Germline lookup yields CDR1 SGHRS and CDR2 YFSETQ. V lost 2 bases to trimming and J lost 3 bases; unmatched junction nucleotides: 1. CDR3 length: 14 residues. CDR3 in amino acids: CASSLTGDTGELFF. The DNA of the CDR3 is TGCGCCAGCAGCTTAACAGGGGACACCGGGGAGCTGTTTTTT.

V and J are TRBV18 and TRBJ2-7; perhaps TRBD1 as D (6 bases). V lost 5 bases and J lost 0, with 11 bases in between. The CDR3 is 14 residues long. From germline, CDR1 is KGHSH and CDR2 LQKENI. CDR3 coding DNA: TGTGCCAGCTCAAAGAGGGACAACTCCTACGAGCAGTACTTC. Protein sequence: CASSKRDNSYEQYF.

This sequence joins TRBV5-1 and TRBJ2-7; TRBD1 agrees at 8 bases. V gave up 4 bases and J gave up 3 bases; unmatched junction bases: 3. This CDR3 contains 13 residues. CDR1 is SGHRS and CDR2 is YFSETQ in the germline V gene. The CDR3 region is CASSGTGHYEQYF. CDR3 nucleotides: TGCGCCAGCAGCGGGACAGGCCACTACGAGCAGTACTTC.

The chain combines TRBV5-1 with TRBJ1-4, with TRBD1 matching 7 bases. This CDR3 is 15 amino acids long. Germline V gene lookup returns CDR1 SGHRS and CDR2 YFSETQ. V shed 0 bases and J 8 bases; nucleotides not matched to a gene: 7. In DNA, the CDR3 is TGCGCCAGCAGCTTGGTGACAGGGATAACCGAAAAACTGTTTTTT. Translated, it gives CASSLVTGITEKLFF.

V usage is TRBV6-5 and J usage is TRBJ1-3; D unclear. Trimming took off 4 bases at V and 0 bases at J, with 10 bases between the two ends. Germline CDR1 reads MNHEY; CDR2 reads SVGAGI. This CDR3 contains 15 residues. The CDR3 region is CASSSAPTSGNTIYF. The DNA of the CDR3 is TGTGCCAGCAGTTCTGCCCCAACCTCTGGAAACACCATATATTTT.

CDR3 residues: CASSLARGSGANVLTF. The CDR3 DNA sequence: TGTGCCAGCAGCTTAGCACGAGGGTCTGGGGCCAACGTCCTGACTTTC. The V call is TRBV7-9, the J call TRBJ2-6, with D tentatively TRBD2 (5 bases). The V gene's germline CDR1 is SEHNR and CDR2 FQNEAQ (reference sequence). The CDR3 consists of 16 residues. The V end was cut by 0 bases, the J end by 1 base, with 7 bases between.

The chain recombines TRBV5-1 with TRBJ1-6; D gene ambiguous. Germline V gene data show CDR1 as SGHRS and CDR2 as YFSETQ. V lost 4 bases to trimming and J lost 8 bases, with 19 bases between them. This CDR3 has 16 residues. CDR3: CASSTSTDQDHSPLHF. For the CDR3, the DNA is TGCGCCAGCAGCACCTCGACGGATCAAGATCATTCACCCCTCCACTTT.

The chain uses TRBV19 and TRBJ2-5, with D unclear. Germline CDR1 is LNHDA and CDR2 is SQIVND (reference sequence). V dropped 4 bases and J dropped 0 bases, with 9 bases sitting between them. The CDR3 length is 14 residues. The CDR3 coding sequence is TGTGCCAGTAGTACGCGACGGTACCAAGAGACCCAGTACTTC. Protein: CASSTRRYQETQYF. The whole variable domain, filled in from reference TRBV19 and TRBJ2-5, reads DGGITQSPKYLFRKEGQNVTLSCEQNLNHDAMYWYRQDPGQGLRLIYYSQIVNDFQKGDIAEGYSVSREKKESFPLTVTSAQKNPTAFYLCASSTRRYQETQYFGPGTRLLVL.

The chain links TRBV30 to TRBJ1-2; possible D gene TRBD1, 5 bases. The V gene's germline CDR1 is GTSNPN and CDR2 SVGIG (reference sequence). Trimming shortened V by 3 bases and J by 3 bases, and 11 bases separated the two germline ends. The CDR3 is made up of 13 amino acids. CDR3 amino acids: CAWSRGMDYGYTF. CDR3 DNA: TGTGCCTGGAGCCGGGGGATGGACTATGGCTACACCTTC.